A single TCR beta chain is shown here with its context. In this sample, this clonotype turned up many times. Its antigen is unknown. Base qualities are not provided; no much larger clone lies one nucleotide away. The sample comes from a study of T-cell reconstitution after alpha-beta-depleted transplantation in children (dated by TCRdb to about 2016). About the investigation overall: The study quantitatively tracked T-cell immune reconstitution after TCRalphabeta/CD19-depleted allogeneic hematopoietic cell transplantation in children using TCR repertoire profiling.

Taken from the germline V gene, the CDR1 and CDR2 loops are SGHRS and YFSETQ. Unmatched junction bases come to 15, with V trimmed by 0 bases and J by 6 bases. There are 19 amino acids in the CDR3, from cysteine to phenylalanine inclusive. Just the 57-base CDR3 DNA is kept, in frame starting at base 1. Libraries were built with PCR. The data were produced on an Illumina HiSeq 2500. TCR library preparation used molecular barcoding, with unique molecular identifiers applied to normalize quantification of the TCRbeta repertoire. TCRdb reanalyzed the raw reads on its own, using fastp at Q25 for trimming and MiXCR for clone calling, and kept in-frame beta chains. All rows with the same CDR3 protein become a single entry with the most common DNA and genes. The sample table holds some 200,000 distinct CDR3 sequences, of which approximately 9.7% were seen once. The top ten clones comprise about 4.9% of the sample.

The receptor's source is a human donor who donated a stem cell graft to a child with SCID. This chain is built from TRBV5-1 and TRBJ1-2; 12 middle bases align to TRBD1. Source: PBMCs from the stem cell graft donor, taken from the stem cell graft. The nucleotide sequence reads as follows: TGCGCCAGCAGCTTGGGCTCCCCGGGACAGGGGGCTTCTAATCATGGCTACACCTTC. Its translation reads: CASSLGSPGQGASNHGYTF.